The 10 T cell receptor beta chains below all came from one sample that was sequenced in a study of T cell responses to AZD1222 COVID-19 vaccine. Data came from immunoSEQ multiplex PCR; TCRdb stores just in-frame clones and leaves some out. Altogether roughly 100,000 clones are present, 89% being singletons, with the ten largest covering roughly 20%. The sample was peripheral blood, taken on day 0 of AZD1222 vaccination. The receptors shown here come from an adult in good health.

This chain connects TRBV7-9 to TRBJ1-1; a possible D gene is TRBD1 (5 bases). CDR1 is SEHNR, CDR2 FQNEAQ, per germline (reference sequence). Trimming left V 3 bases short and J 3 bases short, with 14 bases between. CDR3 length: 15 amino acids. Here the CDR3 DNA reads TGTGCCAGCAGCTTTGGGGGACCGGGGGACACTGAAGCTTTCTTT. Protein product: CASSFGGPGDTEAFF. The full variable domain, its missing parts supplied by reference TRBV7-9 and TRBJ1-1, is DTGVSQNPRHKITKRGQNVTFRCDPISEHNRLYWYRQTLGQGPEFLTYFQNEAQLEKSRLLSDRFSAERPKGSFSTLEIQRTEQGDSAMYLCASSFGGPGDTEAFFGQGTRLTVV.

The chain joins TRBV19 to TRBJ1-2, with 10 bases fitting TRBD1. Germline trimming cut 6 bases from V and 3 bases from J; bases unmatched to any gene: 7. Germline assignment: CDR1 LNHDA and CDR2 SQIVND (reference sequence). The CDR3 spans 15 residues. CDR3 in DNA: TGTGCCAGTAGACCGGGACAGGGGTATGACTATGGCTACACCTTC. Translating it yields CASRPGQGYDYGYTF.

The genes are TRBV27 and TRBJ2-3; perhaps TRBD2 as D (7 bases). The length of the CDR3 is 15 residues. V was pared by 6 bases and J by 1 base, with 14 bases between. From germline, CDR1 is MNHEY and CDR2 SMNVEV (reference sequence). CDR3 residues: CASRGEGGGTDTQYF. The DNA for the CDR3 is TGTGCCAGCAGAGGGGAGGGGGGCGGCACAGATACGCAGTATTTT.

The CDR3 reads CAIRGDTYEQYF. CDR3 in DNA: TGTGCCATCAGAGGGGATACCTACGAGCAGTACTTC. This rearrangement joins TRBV10-3 to TRBJ2-7; D may be TRBD1 (5 bases). The ends were cut back, 6 bases at V and 2 bases at J, with 8 bases in the middle. This CDR3 comprises 12 residues. Germline assignment: CDR1 ENHRY and CDR2 SYGVKD.

J is TRBJ1-5 and V is TRBV4-1; the D gene is possibly TRBD1 (5 bases). Per germline, CDR1 MGHRA and CDR2 YSYEKL. Trimming cost V 0 bases and J 7 bases, with 13 bases left between them. The CDR3 loop spans 15 amino acids. The CDR3 DNA is TGCGCCAGCAGCCAAGACCGGGGGGTTGGGCAGCCCCAGCATTTT. It codes for CASSQDRGVGQPQHF.

This chain joins TRBV7-6 and TRBJ2-7; 7 bases map to TRBD1. The CDR3 contains 14 residues. Germline V gene sequence: CDR1 SGHVS, CDR2 FNYEAQ. The V segment lost 1 base and the J segment 2 bases; nucleotides outside the gene matches: 2. The CDR3 loop reads CASSLDRGPYEQYF. The CDR3 DNA follows: TGTGCCAGCAGCTTAGACAGGGGCCCCTACGAGCAGTACTTC.

The CDR3 is CASSPGTSLQPQHF. The CDR3 DNA follows: TGTGCCAGCAGTCCCGGGACATCCCTCCAGCCCCAGCATTTT. The V and J genes are TRBV6-5 and TRBJ1-5; perhaps TRBD1 as D (6 bases). The CDR3 is 14 residues long. Trimming removed 5 bases from V and 7 bases from J, with 15 bases in between. The germline V gene has CDR1 MNHEY and CDR2 SVGAGI.

The chain links TRBV19 to TRBJ1-1; a weak D match, TRBD1 (5 bases). The CDR3 runs to 16 residues. Trimming stripped 5 bases from V and 0 bases from J, with 16 bases between. In germline, CDR1 is LNHDA, CDR2 SQIVND (reference sequence). DNA of the CDR3: TGTGCCAGTAGTCACGTCCAGAGACAGATGAACACTGAAGCTTTCTTT. It yields the protein CASSHVQRQMNTEAFF. Full variable domain (outside the CDR3, taken from reference TRBV19 and TRBJ1-1): DGGITQSPKYLFRKEGQNVTLSCEQNLNHDAMYWYRQDPGQGLRLIYYSQIVNDFQKGDIAEGYSVSREKKESFPLTVTSAQKNPTAFYLCASSHVQRQMNTEAFFGQGTRLTVV.

The rearrangement links TRBV4-2 to TRBJ1-1, with 7 bases matching TRBD1. The CDR3 is 15 amino acids. The germline V gene encodes CDR1 LGHNA and CDR2 YNFKEQ. With 1 base clipped from V and 3 bases from J, the junction kept 5 bases outside the gene matches. CDR3 coding DNA: TGTGCCAGCAGCCAAGGGGCACAGGGGTACACTGAAGCTTTCTTT. Translating gives CASSQGAQGYTEAFF.

This chain links TRBV10-1 with TRBJ2-1; 7 bases are a match to TRBD1. V shed 3 bases, J shed 10 bases, and the junction held 6 bases outside the gene matches. Germline lookup yields CDR1 WNHNN and CDR2 SYGVQD (reference sequence). This CDR3 is 13 amino acids long. DNA of the CDR3: TGCGCCAGCAGTGAAGGGGGCCGTGGGGAGCAGTTCTTC. Amino acid sequence: CASSEGGRGEQFF.